Each of the 22 T cell receptor beta chains below was sequenced from the same sample in a study of blood T cell repertoires in COVID-19. Assay: immunoSEQ multiplex PCR; the TCRdb copy retains only in-frame clones and omits some. The sample yields roughly 150,000 clones, nearly 80% seen once. Sequencing used peripheral blood. These receptor sequences come from an elderly woman with acute or convalescent COVID-19.

This clone was detected only a few times. The chain joins TRBV28 to TRBJ1-5; TRBD1 aligns across 7 bases. The CDR3 contains 15 residues. The junction had 9 bases not matched to a gene; V was cut back by 6 bases and J by 4 bases. Germline CDR1 reads MDHEN; CDR2 reads SYDVKM. For the CDR3, the DNA is TGTGCCAGCAGGCCCGGGACAGAGAAAAATCAGCCCCAGCATTTT. Encoded protein: CASRPGTEKNQPQHF.

The rearrangement joins TRBV28 to TRBJ1-2, with a weak D call TRBD1 (5 bases). CDR1 and CDR2 (germline): MDHEN, SYDVKM. V was clipped by 1 base and J by 8 bases, with 11 bases between them. This CDR3 comprises 13 residues. Written as DNA, the CDR3 is TGTGCCAGCAGTTTATTGGCAGGACAAGGCTACACCTTC. Protein sequence: CASSLLAGQGYTF.

The V gene is TRBV5-6, the J gene TRBJ1-1; no clear D gene. V was clipped by 4 bases and J by 1 base, with 5 bases between them. This CDR3 is built from 12 residues. Germline CDR1 is SGHDT and CDR2 is YYEEEE. CDR3 sequence reads: CASSPQNTEAFF. As DNA, the CDR3 is TGTGCCAGCAGCCCACAGAACACTGAAGCTTTCTTT.

This clone was picked up one time. The V call is TRBV6-5, the J call TRBJ2-7; no definite D call. The V and J ends lost 7 bases and 3 bases respectively, with 7 bases between them. CDR1 and CDR2 from the germline V gene are MNHEY and SVGAGI. CDR3 length equals 11 residues. The DNA for the CDR3 is TGTGCCAGCATTATTAACTACGAGCAGTACTTC. This translates into CASIINYEQYF.

The V call is TRBV2, the J call TRBJ1-6; possibly TRBD1 for D (6 bases). This CDR3 region has 16 residues. Deletions cut 6 bases from V and 0 bases from J, with 12 bases between. Germline V gene sequence: CDR1 SNHLY, CDR2 FYNNEI. The CDR3 loop reads CASRAQGSSYNSPLHF. The CDR3, as DNA: TGTGCCAGCAGAGCACAGGGATCCTCCTATAATTCACCCCTCCACTTT.

This sequence joins TRBV2 and TRBJ1-2, with D tentatively TRBD1 (6 bases). V lost 2 bases and J 6 bases, leaving 10 bases between the germline ends. The CDR3 sequence is 13 residues long. Per germline, CDR1 SNHLY and CDR2 FYNNEI. CDR3 coding DNA: TGTGCCAGCAGTGAAAGGGCAGGGGATGGCTACACCTTC. Its translation: CASSERAGDGYTF.

The chain uses TRBV6-2 or TRBV6-3 and TRBJ2-5; D is uncertain. Germline assignment: CDR1 MNHEY and CDR2 SVGEGT. Trimming left V 2 bases short and J 5 bases short, with 12 bases between. The CDR3 is 14 amino acids. This CDR3 reads CASSYGGVEETQYF. CDR3 sequence (DNA): TGTGCCAGCAGTTACGGCGGCGTTGAGGAGACCCAGTACTTC.

The chain joins TRBV18 to TRBJ1-1, with D hard to call. Germline loops: CDR1 KGHSH, CDR2 LQKENI. V was clipped by 4 bases and J by 2 bases, with 11 bases between them. There are 14 residues in the CDR3. CDR3 coding DNA: TGTGCCAGCTCACTTACAGAAGGCAACACTGAAGCTTTCTTT. This encodes CASSLTEGNTEAFF. Variable domain in full (rest from reference TRBV18 and TRBJ1-1): NAGVMQNPRHLVRRRGQEARLRCSPMKGHSHVYWYRQLPEEGLKFMVYLQKENIIDESGMPKERFSAEFPKEGPSILRIQQVVRGDSAAYFCASSLTEGNTEAFFGQGTRLTVV.

This clone was seen a few times. V and J are TRBV2 and TRBJ2-7; 10 nucleotides line up with TRBD2. Germline CDR1 is SNHLY and CDR2 is FYNNEI. Trimming took 5 bases from V and 0 from J; bases not matched to a gene: 4. The CDR3 runs to 15 residues. The CDR3 sequence is CASSPGLASSYEQYF. CDR3 in DNA: TGTGCCAGCAGTCCGGGACTAGCGAGCTCCTACGAGCAGTACTTC.

In this sample, this clone turned up a few times. The chain uses TRBV4-2 and TRBJ2-7; 8 bases line up with TRBD2. Germline V gives CDR1 LGHNA, CDR2 YNFKEQ. With 1 base clipped from V and 0 bases from J, the junction kept 5 bases outside the gene matches. The CDR3 is 16 amino acids. CDR3 bases: TGTGCCAGCAGCCAAGCTACTAGCGGAAGCTCCTACGAGCAGTACTTC. Translating gives CASSQATSGSSYEQYF.

V is TRBV7-8 and J is TRBJ2-7; D gene uncertain. V dropped 1 base and J dropped 4 bases, with 5 bases sitting between them. The germline V gene encodes CDR1 SGHVS and CDR2 FQNEAQ. The CDR3 runs to 12 residues. The CDR3 nucleotides are TGTGCCAGCAGCTTAGGTAGTTACGAGCAGTACTTC. Its translation is CASSLGSYEQYF.

This rearrangement joins TRBV7-2 to TRBJ2-7, with TRBD2 as a possible D gene (6 bases). Trimming took off 6 bases at V and 3 bases at J, with 21 bases between the two ends. CDR1 is SGHTA, CDR2 FQGNSA, per germline. The CDR3 is 16 residues long. The CDR3 DNA is TGTGCCAGCAGGGGAGGCTCGGTGACTAACTTCTACGAGCAGTACTTC. It yields the protein CASRGGSVTNFYEQYF.

J is TRBJ2-5 and V is TRBV28, with TRBD1 matching over 9 bases. Germline-derived CDR1 and CDR2 are MDHEN and SYDVKM. This CDR3 contains 13 residues. After removal of 5 bases from V and 4 bases from J, the junction contained 2 bases not matched to a gene. CDR3 region: CASSTGGGETQYF. The CDR3 DNA follows: TGTGCCAGCAGTACAGGGGGCGGAGAGACCCAGTACTTC.

Only one count was recorded for this clone. This chain links TRBV6-1 with TRBJ2-7; 7 positions match TRBD2. Germline V gene sequence: CDR1 MNHNS, CDR2 SASEGT. After removal of 3 bases from V and 1 base from J, the junction contained 3 bases not matched to a gene. The CDR3 has 14 amino acids. In DNA, the CDR3 is TGTGCCAGCAGTGATACCGGGAGGTCCTACGAGCAGTACTTC. This gives the protein CASSDTGRSYEQYF.

This clone showed up just a few times. The chain uses TRBV2 and TRBJ2-5; D is possibly TRBD1 (5 bases). The V end was cut by 1 base, the J end by 3 bases, with 15 bases between. The germline gives CDR1 SNHLY, CDR2 FYNNEI. The length of the CDR3 is 16 residues. The CDR3 coding sequence is TGTGCCAGCAGTGAAGATCGTGGGGCAGGGAAAGAGACCCAGTACTTC. This encodes CASSEDRGAGKETQYF.

The chain couples TRBV7-8 to TRBJ1-2; D not resolved. V lost 1 base and J 5 bases, leaving 11 bases between the germline ends. The CDR3 is 14 amino acids. CDR1 is SGHVS, CDR2 FQNEAQ, per germline. CDR3 DNA sequence: TGTGCCAGCAGCTTAGTTGCCACAGATTATGGCTACACCTTC. Translated, it gives CASSLVATDYGYTF.

CDR3 nucleotides: TGTGCCAGCAGCCAAACAGGACAGGGCAGCAATCAGCCCCAGCATTTT. It specifies CASSQTGQGSNQPQHF. This rearrangement joins TRBV28 to TRBJ1-5; 8 bases line up with TRBD1. V dropped 6 bases and J dropped 1; count of bases not matched to a gene: 8. From germline, CDR1 is MDHEN and CDR2 SYDVKM. The CDR3 consists of 16 residues.

The chain has TRBV7-9 and TRBJ2-1, with TRBD2 matching 8 bases. Trimming at V came to 1 base and at J to 5 bases, leaving 7 bases not matched to a gene. Germline CDR1 reads SEHNR; CDR2 reads FQNEAQ (reference sequence). The length of the CDR3 is 16 residues. The CDR3, as DNA: TGTGCCAGCAGCTTAGTCGCGGCGGGGGGTGACAATGAGCAGTTCTTC. Residues: CASSLVAAGGDNEQFF.

V gene TRBV6-5 combines with J gene TRBJ2-7, with TRBD2 matching 8 bases. This CDR3 contains 14 residues. Per the germline V gene, CDR1 is MNHEY and CDR2 is SVGAGI. V trimming: 4 bases; J trimming: 2 bases; junction bases outside the gene matches: 4. CDR3 region: CASSLSSGPYEQYF. CDR3 in DNA: TGTGCCAGCAGTTTATCTAGCGGGCCCTACGAGCAGTACTTC.

The J gene is TRBJ1-6, the V gene TRBV4-2; 7 nucleotides match TRBD1. The germline CDR1 and CDR2 sequences are LGHNA and YNFKEQ. Unmatched junction bases numbered 9, after V lost 5 bases and J lost 14 bases. The CDR3 length is 13 residues. The CDR3 is CASSSAGGRTLHF. The CDR3, as DNA: TGTGCCAGCAGCTCAGCAGGGGGGCGAACCCTCCACTTT.

The V call is TRBV5-4, the J call TRBJ1-1; the D is unclear. Germline V gene sequence: CDR1 SGHNT, CDR2 YYREEE (reference sequence). V lost 6 bases to trimming and J lost 2 bases, with 14 bases between them. The CDR3 runs to 14 residues. This CDR3 is CASTRWSSNTEAFF. In DNA, the CDR3 is TGTGCCAGCACTCGGTGGTCATCTAACACTGAAGCTTTCTTT.

The chain has TRBV27 and TRBJ2-7; 7 positions agree with TRBD1. The CDR3 contains 13 residues. V was pared by 6 bases and J by 2 bases, with 4 bases of the junction left unmatched. The V gene's germline CDR1 is MNHEY and CDR2 SMNVEV (reference sequence). DNA for the CDR3: TGTGCCAGCAGGCGAACAGGGGCCTACGAGCAGTACTTC. It is translated as CASRRTGAYEQYF.